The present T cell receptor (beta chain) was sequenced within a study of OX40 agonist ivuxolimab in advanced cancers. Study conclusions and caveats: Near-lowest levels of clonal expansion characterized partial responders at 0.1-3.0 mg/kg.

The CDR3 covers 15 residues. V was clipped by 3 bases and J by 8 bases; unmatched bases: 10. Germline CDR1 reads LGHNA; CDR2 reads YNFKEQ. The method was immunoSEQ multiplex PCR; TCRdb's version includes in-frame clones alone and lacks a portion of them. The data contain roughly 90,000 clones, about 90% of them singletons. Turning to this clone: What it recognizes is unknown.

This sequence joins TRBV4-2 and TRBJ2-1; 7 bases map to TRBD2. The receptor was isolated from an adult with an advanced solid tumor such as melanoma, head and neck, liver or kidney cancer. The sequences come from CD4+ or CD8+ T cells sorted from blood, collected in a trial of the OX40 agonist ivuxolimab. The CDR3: CASSQGGGPTYEQFF. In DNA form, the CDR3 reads TGTGCCAGCAGCCAGGGGGGAGGGCCGACGTATGAGCAGTTCTTC.